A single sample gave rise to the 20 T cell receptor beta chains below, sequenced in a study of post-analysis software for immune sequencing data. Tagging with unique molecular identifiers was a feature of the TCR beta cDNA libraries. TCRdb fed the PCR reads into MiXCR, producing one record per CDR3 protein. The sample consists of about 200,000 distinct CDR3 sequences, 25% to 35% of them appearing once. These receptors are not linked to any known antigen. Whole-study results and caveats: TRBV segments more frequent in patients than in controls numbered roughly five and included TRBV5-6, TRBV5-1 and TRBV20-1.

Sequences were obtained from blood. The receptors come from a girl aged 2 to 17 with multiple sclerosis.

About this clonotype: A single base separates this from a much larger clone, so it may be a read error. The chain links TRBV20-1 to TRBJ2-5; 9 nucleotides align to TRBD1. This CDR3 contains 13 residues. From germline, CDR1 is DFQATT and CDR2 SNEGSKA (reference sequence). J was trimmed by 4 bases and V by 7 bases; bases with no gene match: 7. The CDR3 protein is CSVLQGARETQYF. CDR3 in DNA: TGCAGTGTTTTACAGGGGGCCAGAGAGACCCAGTACTTC.

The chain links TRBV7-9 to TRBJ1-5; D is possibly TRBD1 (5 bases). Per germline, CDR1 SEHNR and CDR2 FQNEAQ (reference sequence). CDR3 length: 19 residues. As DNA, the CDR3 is TGTGCGGCCGAGGATAATCGACAGCTACTTGGGGATAGCAATCAGCCCCAGCATTTT. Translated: CAAEDNRQLLGDSNQPQHF.

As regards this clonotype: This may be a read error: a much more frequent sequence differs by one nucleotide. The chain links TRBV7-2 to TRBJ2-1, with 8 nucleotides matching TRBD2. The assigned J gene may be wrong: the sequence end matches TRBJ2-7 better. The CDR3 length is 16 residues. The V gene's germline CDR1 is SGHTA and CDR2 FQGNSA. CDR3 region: CASSLISGGPYNEQYF. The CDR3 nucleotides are TGTGCCAGCAGCCTTATATCGGGGGGGCCATACAATGAGCAGTACTTC.

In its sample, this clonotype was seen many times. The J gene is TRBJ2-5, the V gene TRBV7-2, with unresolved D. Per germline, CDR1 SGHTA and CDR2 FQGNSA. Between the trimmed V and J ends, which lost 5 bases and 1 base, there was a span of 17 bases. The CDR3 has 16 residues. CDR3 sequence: CASSLGQVMIQETQYF. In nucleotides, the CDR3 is TGTGCCAGCAGCCTAGGGCAGGTCATGATCCAAGAGACCCAGTACTTC.

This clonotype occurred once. The CDR3 DNA follows: TGTGCCAGCAGCCAAGTGGGGGCGAGTGGCACAGATACGCAGTATTTT. Encoded protein: CASSQVGASGTDTQYF. The chain is built from TRBV3-1 and TRBJ2-3; possibly TRBD1 for D (6 bases). V lost 1 base and J 1 base, leaving 12 bases between the germline ends. Germline assignment: CDR1 LGHDT and CDR2 YNNKEL (reference sequence). The CDR3 runs to 16 residues.

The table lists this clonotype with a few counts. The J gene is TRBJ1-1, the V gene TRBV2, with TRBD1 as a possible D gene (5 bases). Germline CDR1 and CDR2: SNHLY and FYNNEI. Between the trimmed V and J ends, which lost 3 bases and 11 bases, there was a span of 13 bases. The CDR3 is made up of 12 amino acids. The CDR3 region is CASSEQGERAFF. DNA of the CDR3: TGTGCCAGCAGTGAGCAGGGAGAAAGGGCTTTCTTT.

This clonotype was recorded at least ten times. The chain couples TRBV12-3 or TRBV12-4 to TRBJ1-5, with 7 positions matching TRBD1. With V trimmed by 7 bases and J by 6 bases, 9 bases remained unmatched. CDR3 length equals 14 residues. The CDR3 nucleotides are TGTGCCAGCACCCGAGACAGGGTAGCTCAGCCCCAGCATTTT. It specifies CASTRDRVAQPQHF.

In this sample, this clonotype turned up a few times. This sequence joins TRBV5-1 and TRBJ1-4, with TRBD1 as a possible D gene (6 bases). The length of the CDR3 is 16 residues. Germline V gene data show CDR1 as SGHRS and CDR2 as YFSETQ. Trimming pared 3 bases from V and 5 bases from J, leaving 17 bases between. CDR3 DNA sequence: TGCGCCAGCAGCTCGGGTACGGGGGCCGGAAATGAAAAACTGTTTTTT. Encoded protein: CASSSGTGAGNEKLFF.

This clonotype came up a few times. The CDR3 bases are TGTGCCAGCAGCGGCCGGGGCTCTAGCACAGATACGCAGTATTTT. Protein product: CASSGRGSSTDTQYF. This chain joins TRBV7-9 and TRBJ2-3, with D possibly being TRBD1 or TRBD2 (5 bases each). This CDR3 is built from 15 residues. V lost 5 bases, J lost 0 bases, and 12 bases lay in between. CDR1 SEHNR and CDR2 FQNEAQ come from the germline V gene (reference sequence).

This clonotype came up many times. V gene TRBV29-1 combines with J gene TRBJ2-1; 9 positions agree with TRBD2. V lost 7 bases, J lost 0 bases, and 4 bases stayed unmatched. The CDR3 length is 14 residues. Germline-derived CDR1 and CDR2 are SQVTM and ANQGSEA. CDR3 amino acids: CSARAGGSYNEQFF. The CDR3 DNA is TGCAGCGCCAGAGCGGGAGGCTCCTACAATGAGCAGTTCTTC.

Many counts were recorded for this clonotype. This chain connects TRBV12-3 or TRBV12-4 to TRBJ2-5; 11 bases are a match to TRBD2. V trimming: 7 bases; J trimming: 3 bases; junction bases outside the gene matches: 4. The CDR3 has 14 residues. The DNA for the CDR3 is TGTGCCAGCACCCCACTAGCGGGGGAAGAGACCCAGTACTTC. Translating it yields CASTPLAGEETQYF.

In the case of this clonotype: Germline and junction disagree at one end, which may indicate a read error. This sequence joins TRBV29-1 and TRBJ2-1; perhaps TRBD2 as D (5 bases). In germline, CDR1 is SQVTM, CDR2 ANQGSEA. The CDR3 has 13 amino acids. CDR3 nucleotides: TGCAGCGTCCTGAGGGAAAACTACAATGGGCAGTTCTTC. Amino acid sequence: CSVLRENYNGQFF.

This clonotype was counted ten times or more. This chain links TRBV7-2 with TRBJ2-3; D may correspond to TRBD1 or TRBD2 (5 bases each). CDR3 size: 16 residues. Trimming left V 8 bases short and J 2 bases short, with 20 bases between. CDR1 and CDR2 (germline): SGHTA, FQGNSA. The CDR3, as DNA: TGTGCCAGCGGGACCACACCTACCCTCGCCACAGATACGCAGTATTTT. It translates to CASGTTPTLATDTQYF.

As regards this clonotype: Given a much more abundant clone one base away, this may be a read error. The CDR3 protein is CASREWGLGEQYF. Here the CDR3 DNA reads TGTGCCAGCAGGGAATGGGGGCTGGGCGAGCAGTACTTC. The rearrangement links TRBV25-1 to TRBJ2-7; a weak D match, TRBD1 (6 bases). The CDR3 loop spans 13 amino acids. Per germline, CDR1 MGHDK and CDR2 SYGVNS.

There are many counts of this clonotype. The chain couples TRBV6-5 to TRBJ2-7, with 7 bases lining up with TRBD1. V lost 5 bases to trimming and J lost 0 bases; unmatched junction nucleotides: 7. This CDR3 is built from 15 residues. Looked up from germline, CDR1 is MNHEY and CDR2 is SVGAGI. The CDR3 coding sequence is TGTGCCAGCAGTCGACAGGGTTTGGGCTCCTACGAGCAGTACTTC. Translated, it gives CASSRQGLGSYEQYF.

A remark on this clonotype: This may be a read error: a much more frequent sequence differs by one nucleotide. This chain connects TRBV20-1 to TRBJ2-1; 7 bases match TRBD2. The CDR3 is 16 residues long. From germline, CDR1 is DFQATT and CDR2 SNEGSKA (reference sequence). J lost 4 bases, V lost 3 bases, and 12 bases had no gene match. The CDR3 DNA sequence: TGCAGTGCTAGCCTTGGTGGCGGGGGACTATACAATGAGCAGTTCTTC. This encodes CSASLGGGGLYNEQFF.

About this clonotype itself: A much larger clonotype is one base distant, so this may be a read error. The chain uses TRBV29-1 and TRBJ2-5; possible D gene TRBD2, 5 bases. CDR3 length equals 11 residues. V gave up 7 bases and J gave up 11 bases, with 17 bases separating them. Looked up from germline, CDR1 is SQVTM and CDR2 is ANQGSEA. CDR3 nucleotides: TGCAGCGGCACTAGTCTGGATGAGCAGTACTTC. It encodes CSGTSLDEQYF. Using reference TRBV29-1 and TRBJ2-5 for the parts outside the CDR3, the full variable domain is SAVISQKPSRDICQRGTSLTIQCQVDSQVTMMFWYRQQPGQSLTLIATANQGSEATYESGFVIDKFPISRPNLTFSTLTVSNMSPEDSSIYLCSGTSLDEQYFGPGTRLLVL.

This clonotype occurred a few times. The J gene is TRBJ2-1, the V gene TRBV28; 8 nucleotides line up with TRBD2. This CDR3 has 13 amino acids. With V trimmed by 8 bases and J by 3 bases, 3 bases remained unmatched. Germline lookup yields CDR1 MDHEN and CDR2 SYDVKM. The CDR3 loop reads CASREGYYNEQFF. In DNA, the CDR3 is TGTGCCAGCCGGGAGGGATACTACAATGAGCAGTTCTTC.

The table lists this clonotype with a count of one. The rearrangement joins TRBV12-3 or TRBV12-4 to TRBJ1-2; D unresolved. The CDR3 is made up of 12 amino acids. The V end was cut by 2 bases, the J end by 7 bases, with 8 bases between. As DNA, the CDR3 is TGTGCCAGCAGTTTAATGGGAGGTGGCTACACCTTC. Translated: CASSLMGGGYTF.

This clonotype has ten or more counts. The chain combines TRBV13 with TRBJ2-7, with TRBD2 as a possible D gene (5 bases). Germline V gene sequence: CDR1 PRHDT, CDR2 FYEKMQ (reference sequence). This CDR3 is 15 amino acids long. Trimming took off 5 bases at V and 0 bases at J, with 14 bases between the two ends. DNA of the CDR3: TGTGCCAGCAGCGCACTCTCCGGGAACTCCTACGAGCAGTACTTC. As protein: CASSALSGNSYEQYF.